This T cell receptor beta chain stems from a study of T cell repertoires in cytomegalovirus infection. From the reads, TCRdb called clonotypes with MiXCR, one entry per CDR3 protein. This table has about 260,000 distinct CDR3 sequences, roughly 15% appearing once. Trimming cost V 0 bases and J 8 bases, with 10 bases left between them. Per germline, CDR1 SGHNT and CDR2 YENEEA. The CDR3 covers 14 residues. This chain links TRBV11-3 with TRBJ2-2; D is possibly TRBD1 or TRBD2 (5 bases each). The sequence was collected from a human donor in good health (CMV status not recorded). Some clones in this sample may be carry-over from other donors' samples. Sequencing was performed on PBMCs. The CDR3 DNA sequence: TGTGCCAGCAGCTTAGAAGGGACGGCGGGGGAGCTGTTTTTT. Amino acids: CASSLEGTAGELFF.